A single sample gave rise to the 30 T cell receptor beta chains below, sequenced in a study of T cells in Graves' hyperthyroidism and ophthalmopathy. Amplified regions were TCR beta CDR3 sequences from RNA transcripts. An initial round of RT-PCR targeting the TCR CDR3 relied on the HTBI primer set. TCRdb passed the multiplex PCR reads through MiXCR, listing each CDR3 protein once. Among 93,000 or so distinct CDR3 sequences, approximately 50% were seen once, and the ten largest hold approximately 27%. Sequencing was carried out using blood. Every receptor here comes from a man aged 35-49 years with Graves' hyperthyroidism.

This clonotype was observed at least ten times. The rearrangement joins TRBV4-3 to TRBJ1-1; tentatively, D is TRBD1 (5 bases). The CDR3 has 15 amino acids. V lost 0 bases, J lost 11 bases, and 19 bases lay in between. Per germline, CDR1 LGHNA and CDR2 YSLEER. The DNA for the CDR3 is TGCGCCAGCAGCCAAGACGGGACCGCACAAAGATTGGCTTTCTTT. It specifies CASSQDGTAQRLAFF.

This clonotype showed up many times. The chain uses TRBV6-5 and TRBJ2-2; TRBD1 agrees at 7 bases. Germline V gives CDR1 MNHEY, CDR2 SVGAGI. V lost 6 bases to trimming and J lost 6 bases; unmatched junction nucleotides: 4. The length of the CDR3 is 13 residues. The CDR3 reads CASRKQGPGELFF. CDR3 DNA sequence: TGTGCCAGCAGGAAACAGGGGCCCGGGGAGCTGTTTTTT.

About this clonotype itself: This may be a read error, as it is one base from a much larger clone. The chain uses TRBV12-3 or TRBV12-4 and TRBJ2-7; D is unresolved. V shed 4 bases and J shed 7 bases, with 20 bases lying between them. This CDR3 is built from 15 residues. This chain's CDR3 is CASSYSPAIPMEQYF. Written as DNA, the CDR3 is TGTGCCAGCAGTTACTCGCCGGCCATCCCTATGGAGCAGTACTTC.

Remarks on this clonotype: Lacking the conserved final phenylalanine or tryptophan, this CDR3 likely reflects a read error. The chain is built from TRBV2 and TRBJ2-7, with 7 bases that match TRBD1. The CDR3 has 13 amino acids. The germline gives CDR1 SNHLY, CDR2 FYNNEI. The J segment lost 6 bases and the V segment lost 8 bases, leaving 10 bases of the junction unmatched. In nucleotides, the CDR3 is TGTGCCAGCCAGGGACAGAGGAGGCCCGAGCAGTACTCC. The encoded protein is CASQGQRRPEQYS.

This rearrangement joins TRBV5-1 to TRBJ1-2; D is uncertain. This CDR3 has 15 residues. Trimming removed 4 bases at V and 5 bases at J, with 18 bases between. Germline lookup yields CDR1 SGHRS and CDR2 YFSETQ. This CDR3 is CASSTWTSGSYGYTF. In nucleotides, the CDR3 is TGCGCCAGCAGCACGTGGACTAGCGGGAGTTATGGCTACACCTTC.

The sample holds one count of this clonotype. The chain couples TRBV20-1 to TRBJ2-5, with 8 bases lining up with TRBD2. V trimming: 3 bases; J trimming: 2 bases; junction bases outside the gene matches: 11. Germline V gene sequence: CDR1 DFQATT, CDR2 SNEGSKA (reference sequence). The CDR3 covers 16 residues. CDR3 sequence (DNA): TGCAGTGCTAGGGGGGTTAGCGGGATTTGGCAAGAGACCCAGTACTTC. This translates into CSARGVSGIWQETQYF.

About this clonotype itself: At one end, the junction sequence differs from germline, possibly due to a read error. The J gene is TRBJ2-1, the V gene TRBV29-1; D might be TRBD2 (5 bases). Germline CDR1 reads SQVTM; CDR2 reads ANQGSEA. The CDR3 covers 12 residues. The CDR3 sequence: CGVEGRGNEQLF. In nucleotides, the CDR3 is TGCGGCGTTGAAGGTCGGGGTAATGAGCAGCTCTTC.

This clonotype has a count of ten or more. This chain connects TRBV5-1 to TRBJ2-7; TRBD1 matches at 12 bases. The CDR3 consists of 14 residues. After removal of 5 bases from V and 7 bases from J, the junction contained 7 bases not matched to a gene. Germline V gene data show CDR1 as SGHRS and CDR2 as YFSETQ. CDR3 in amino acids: CASRGDRGRKEQYF. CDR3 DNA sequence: TGCGCCAGCAGAGGGGACAGGGGGCGGAAGGAGCAGTACTTC. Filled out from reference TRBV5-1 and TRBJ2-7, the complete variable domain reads KAGVTQTPRYLIKTRGQQVTLSCSPISGHRSVSWYQQTPGQGLQFLFEYFSETQRNKGNFPGRFSGRQFSNSRSEMNVSTLELGDSALYLCASRGDRGRKEQYFGPGTRLTVT.

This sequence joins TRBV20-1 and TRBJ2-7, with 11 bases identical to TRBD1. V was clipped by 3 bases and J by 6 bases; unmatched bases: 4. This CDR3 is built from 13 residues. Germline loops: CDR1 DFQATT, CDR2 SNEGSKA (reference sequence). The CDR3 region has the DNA TGCAGTGCTAGCGGGACAGGGGGTGCCGAGCAGTACTTC. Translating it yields CSASGTGGAEQYF.

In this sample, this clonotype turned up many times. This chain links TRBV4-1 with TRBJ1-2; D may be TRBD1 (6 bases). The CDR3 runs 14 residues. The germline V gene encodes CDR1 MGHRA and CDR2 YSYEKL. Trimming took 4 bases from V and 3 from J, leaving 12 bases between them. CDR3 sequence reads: CASSRPGDYYGYTF. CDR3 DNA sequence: TGCGCCAGCAGCCGACCAGGGGATTACTATGGCTACACCTTC.

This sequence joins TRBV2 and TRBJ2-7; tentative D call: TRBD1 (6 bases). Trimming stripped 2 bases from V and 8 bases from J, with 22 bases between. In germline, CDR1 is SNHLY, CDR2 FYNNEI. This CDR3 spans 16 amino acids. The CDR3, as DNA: TGTGCCAGCAGTGAAAGGCAGGGGCTGGAGAGGGGGAAGCAGTACTTC. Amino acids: CASSERQGLERGKQYF.

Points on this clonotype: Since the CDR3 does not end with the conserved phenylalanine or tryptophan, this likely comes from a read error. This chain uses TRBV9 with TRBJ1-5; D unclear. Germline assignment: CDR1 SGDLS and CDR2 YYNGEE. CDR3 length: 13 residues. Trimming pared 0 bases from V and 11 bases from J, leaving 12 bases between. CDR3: CASSVEGIETQHL. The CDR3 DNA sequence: TGTGCCAGCAGCGTAGAGGGAATAGAGACCCAGCATCTT.

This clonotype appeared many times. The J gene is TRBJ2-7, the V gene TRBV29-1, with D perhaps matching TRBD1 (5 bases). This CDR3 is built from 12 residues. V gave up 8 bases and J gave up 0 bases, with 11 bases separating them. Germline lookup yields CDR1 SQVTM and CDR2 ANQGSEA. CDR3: CSYTDSSYEQYF. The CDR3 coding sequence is TGCAGCTATACAGACAGCTCCTACGAGCAGTACTTC.

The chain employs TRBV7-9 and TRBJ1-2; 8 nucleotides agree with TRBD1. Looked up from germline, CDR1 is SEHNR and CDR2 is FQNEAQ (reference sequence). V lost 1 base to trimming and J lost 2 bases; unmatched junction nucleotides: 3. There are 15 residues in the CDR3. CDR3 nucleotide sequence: TGTGCCAGCAGCTTAGTGCAGGGGGCAAACTATGGCTACACCTTC. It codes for CASSLVQGANYGYTF.

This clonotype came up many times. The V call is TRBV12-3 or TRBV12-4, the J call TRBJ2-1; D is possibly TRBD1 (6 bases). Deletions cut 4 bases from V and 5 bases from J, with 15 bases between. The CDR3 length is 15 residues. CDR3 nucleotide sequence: TGTGCCAGCAGTTGGGGAACAGGGTTTGACAATGAGCAGTTCTTC. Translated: CASSWGTGFDNEQFF.

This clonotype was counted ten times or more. CDR3 sequence: CASSAMRDSYTPGPYGYTF. CDR3 DNA sequence: TGTGCCAGCAGCGCCATGCGGGACAGTTACACCCCCGGCCCCTATGGCTACACCTTC. This chain uses TRBV9 with TRBJ1-2; 7 bases map to TRBD1. This CDR3 has 19 amino acids. Trimming cost V 3 bases and J 4 bases; bases outside gene matches: 21. Germline lookup yields CDR1 SGDLS and CDR2 YYNGEE. Looking up the rest from reference TRBV9 and TRBJ1-2 gives the full variable domain: DSGVTQTPKHLITATGQRVTLRCSPRSGDLSVYWYQQSLDQGLQFLIQYYNGEERAKGNILERFSAQQFPDLHSELNLSSLELGDSALYFCASSAMRDSYTPGPYGYTFGSGTRLTVV.

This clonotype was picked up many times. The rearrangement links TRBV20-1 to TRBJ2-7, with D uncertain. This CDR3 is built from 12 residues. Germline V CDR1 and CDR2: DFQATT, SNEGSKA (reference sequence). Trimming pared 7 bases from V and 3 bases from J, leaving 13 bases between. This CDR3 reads CSGVTAFYEQYF. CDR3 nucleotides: TGCAGTGGGGTGACGGCCTTCTACGAGCAGTACTTC.

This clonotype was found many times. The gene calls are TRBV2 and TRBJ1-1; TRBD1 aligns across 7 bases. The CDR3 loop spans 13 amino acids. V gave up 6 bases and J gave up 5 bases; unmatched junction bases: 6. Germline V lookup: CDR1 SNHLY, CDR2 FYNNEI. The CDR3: CASRRTGRTEAFF. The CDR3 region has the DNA TGTGCCAGCAGGAGGACAGGCCGGACTGAAGCTTTCTTT.

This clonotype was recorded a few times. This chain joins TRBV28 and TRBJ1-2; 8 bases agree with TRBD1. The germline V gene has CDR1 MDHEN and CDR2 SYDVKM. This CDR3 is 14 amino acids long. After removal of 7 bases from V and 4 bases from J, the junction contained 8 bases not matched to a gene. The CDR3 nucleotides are TGTGCCAGCATGCAGGGGGCGCTTGGCTATGGCTACACCTTC. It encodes CASMQGALGYGYTF.

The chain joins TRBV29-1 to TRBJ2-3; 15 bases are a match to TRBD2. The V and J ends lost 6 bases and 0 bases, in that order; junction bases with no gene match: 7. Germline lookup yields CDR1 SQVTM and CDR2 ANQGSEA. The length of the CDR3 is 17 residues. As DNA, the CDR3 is TGCAGCGTCGAGGGGACTAGCGGGGGGTATAGCACAGATACGCAGTATTTT. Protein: CSVEGTSGGYSTDTQYF.

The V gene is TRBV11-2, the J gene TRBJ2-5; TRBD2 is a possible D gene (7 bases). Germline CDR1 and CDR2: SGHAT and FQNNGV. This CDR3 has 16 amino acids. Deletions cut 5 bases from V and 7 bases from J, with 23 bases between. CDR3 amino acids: CASSPGLVGGARTQYF. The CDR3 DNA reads TGTGCCAGCAGCCCCGGACTAGTGGGGGGCGCGAGGACCCAGTACTTC.

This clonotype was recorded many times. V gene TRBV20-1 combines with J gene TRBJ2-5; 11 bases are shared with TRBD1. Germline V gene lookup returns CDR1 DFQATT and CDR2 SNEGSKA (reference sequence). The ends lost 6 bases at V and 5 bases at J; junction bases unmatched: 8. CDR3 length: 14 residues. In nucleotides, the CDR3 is TGCAGTGCGCAAAGGACAGGGGGCGATGAGACCCAGTACTTC. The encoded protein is CSAQRTGGDETQYF.

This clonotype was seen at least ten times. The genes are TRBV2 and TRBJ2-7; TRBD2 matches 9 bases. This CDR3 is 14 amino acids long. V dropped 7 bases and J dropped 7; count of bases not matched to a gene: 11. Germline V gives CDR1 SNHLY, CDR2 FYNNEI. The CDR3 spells CASKVGGRASEQYF. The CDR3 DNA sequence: TGTGCCAGCAAGGTAGGCGGGAGGGCCAGTGAGCAGTACTTC.

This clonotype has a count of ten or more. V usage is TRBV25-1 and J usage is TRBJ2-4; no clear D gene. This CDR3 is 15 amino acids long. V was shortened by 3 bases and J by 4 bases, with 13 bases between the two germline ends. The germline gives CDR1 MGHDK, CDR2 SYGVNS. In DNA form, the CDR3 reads TGTGCCAGCAGTGACAAGCGTCTCTATAAAAACATTCAGTACTTC. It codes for CASSDKRLYKNIQYF. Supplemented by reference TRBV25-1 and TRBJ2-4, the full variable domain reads EADIYQTPRYLVIGTGKKITLECSQTMGHDKMYWYQQDPGMELHLIHYSYGVNSTEKGDLSSESTVSRIRTEHFPLTLESARPSHTSQYLCASSDKRLYKNIQYFGAGTRLSVL.

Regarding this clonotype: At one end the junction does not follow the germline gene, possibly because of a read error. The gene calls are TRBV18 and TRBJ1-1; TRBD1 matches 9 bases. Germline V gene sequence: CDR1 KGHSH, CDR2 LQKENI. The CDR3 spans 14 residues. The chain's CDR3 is CASTWTGANAEAFF. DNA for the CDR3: TGTGCCAGCACTTGGACAGGGGCGAACGCTGAAGCTTTCTTT.

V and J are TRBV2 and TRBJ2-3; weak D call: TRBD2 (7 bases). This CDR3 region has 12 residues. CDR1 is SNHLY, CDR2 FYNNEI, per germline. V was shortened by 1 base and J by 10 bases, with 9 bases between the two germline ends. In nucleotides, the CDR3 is TGTGCCAGCAGTGAAGGGGGGGGGCCGCAGTATTTT. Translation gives CASSEGGGPQYF.

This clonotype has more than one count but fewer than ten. This chain's CDR3 is CASSQERWDTGELFF. In nucleotides, the CDR3 is TGTGCCAGCAGCCAAGAAAGATGGGACACCGGGGAGCTGTTTTTT. The V call is TRBV4-2, the J call TRBJ2-2; D is unclear. From germline, CDR1 is LGHNA and CDR2 YNFKEQ. CDR3 size: 15 residues. Trimming took off 0 bases at V and 3 bases at J, with 8 bases between the two ends.

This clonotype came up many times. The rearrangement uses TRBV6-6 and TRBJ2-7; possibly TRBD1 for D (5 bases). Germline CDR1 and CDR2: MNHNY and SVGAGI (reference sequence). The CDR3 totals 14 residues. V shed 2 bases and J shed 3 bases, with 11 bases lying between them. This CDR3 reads CASSYGASNYEQYF. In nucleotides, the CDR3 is TGTGCCAGCAGTTACGGGGCCAGTAACTACGAGCAGTACTTC.

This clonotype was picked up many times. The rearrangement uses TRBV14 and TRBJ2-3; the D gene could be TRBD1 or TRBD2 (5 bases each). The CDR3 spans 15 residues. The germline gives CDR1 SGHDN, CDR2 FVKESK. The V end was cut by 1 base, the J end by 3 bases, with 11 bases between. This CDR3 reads CASSQVQGATDTQYF. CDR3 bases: TGTGCCAGCAGCCAAGTCCAGGGAGCGACAGATACGCAGTATTTT. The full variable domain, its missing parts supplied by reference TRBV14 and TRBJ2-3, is EAGVTQFPSHSVIEKGQTVTLRCDPISGHDNLYWYRRVMGKEIKFLLHFVKESKQDESGMPNNRFLAERTGGTYSTLKVQPAELEDSGVYFCASSQVQGATDTQYFGPGTRLTVL.

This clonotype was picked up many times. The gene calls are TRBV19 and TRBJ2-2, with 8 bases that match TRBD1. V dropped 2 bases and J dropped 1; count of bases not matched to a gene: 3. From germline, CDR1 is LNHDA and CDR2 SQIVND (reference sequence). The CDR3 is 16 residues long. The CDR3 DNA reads TGTGCCAGTAGTATAATCGGGACAGGGAACACCGGGGAGCTGTTTTTT. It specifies CASSIIGTGNTGELFF.